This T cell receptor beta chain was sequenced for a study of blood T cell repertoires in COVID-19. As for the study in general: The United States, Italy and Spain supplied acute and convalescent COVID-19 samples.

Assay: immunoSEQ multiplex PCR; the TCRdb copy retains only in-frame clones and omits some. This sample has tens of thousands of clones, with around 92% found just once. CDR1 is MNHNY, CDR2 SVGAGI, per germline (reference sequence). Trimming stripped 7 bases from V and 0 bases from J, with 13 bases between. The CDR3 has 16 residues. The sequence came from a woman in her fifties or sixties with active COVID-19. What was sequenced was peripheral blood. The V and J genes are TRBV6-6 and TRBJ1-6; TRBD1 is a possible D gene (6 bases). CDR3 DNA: TGTGCCAGCATCCGACAGGCGAGCTCCTATAATTCACCCCTCCACTTT. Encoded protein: CASIRQASSYNSPLHF.